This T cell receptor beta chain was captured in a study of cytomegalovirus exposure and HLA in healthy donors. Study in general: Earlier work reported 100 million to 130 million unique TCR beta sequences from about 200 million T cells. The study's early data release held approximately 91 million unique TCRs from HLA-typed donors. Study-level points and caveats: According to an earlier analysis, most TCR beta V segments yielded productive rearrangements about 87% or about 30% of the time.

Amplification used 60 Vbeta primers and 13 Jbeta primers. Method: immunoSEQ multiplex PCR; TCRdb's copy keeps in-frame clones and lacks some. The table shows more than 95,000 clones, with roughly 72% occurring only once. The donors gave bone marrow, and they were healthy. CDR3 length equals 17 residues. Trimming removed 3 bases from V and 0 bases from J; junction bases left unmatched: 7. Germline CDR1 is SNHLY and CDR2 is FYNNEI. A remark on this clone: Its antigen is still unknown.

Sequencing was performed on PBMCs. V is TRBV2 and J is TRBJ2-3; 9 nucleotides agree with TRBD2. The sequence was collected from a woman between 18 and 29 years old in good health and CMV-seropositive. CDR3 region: CASSDSGSEYSTDTQYF. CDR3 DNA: TGTGCCAGCAGTGATAGCGGGAGCGAATATAGCACAGATACGCAGTATTTT. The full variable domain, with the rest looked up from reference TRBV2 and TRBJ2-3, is EPEVTQTPSHQVTQMGQEVILRCVPISNHLYFYWYRQILGQKVEFLVSFYNNEISEKSEIFDDQFSVERPDGSNFTLKIRSTKLEDSAMYFCASSDSGSEYSTDTQYFGPGTRLTVL.